The rows below give T cell receptor beta chains drawn from one sample of a study of OX40 agonist ivuxolimab in advanced cancers. Clones were sequenced by immunoSEQ multiplex PCR, and TCRdb holds only the in-frame ones, with some missing. The table includes some 130,000 clones, 75% to 90% detected once. The input for sequencing was CD4+ or CD8+ T cells sorted from blood, taken in a trial of the OX40 agonist ivuxolimab. These receptors were taken from an adult with an advanced solid tumor such as melanoma, head and neck, liver or kidney cancer. Both conserved end residues are part of each CDR3. The D gene is left open where the match is weak. Size is stated for part of the rows, as once, few or many counts, or as a class when the clone is expanded.

-,TRBV5-1,-,TRBJ1-5,TGCGCCAGCAGCTTGACAGGGAGTCAGCCCCAGCATTTT,CASSLTGSQPQHF
-,TRBV19,-,TRBJ1-5,TGTGCCAGTAGTATCCGGGACAACGCCCATCAGCCCCAGCATTTT,CASSIRDNAHQPQHF
-,TRBV30,once,TRBJ1-3,TGTGCCTGGGAAGACAGGAGCTCTGGAAACACCATATATTTT,CAWEDRSSGNTIYF
-,TRBV4-3,-,TRBJ1-2,TGCGCCAGCAGCCAGGTAGATTCTTTTAACTATGGCTACACCTTC,CASSQVDSFNYGYTF
-,TRBV7-8,few,TRBJ1-6,TGTGCCAGCAGCTTAGCCCAGGATTCACCCCTCCACTTT,CASSLAQDSPLHF
TRBD1,TRBV2,-,TRBJ1-2,TGTGCCAGCAGTTCCGGGACAGTCTACTATGGCTACACCTTC,CASSSGTVYYGYTF
-,TRBV7-8,-,TRBJ1-1,TGTGCCAGCAGGGGAGAAAAAGACAAGAACACTGAAGCTTTCTTT,CASRGEKDKNTEAFF
TRBD1,TRBV12-5,-,TRBJ1-1,TGTGCTAGTGGTTTGGGAACATCAGACAGGGGGGCTGAAGCTTTCTTT,CASGLGTSDRGAEAFF
-,TRBV11-2,-,TRBJ2-7,TGTGCCAGCAGGATGGGGGGTTATTCCTACGAGCAGTACTTC,CASRMGGYSYEQYF
TRBD1,TRBV18,-,TRBJ1-5,TGTGCCAGCTCACCGACAGGGGCCAATCAGCCCCAGCATTTT,CASSPTGANQPQHF
-,TRBV5-5,-,TRBJ1-1,TGTGCCAGCAGCTTGGCAGGGGATGGCACTGAAGCTTTCTTT,CASSLAGDGTEAFF
TRBD1,TRBV25-1,-,TRBJ2-7,TGTGCCAGCAGCCTCCGGACAGGAGCCCACGAGCAGTACTTC,CASSLRTGAHEQYF